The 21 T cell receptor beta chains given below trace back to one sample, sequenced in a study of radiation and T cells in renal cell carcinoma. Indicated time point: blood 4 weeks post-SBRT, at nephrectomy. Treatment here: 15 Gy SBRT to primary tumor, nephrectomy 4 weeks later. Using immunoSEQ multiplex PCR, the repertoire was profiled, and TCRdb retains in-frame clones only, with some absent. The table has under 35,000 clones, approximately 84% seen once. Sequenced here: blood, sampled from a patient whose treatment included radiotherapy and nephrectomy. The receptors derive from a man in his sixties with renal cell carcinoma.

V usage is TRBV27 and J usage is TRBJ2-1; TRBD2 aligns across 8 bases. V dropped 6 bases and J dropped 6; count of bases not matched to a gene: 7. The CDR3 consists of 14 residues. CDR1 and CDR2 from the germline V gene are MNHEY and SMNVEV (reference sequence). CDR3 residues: CASRPGLGINEQFF. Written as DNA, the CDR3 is TGTGCCAGCAGACCGGGACTAGGTATCAATGAGCAGTTCTTC.

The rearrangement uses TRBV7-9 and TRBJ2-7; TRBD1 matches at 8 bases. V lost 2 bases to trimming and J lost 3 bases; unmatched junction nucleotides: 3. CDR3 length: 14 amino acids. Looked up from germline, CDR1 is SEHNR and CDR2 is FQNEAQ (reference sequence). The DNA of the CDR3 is TGTGCCAGCAGCTTAACCGGGACAGGCTACGAGCAGTACTTC. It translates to CASSLTGTGYEQYF. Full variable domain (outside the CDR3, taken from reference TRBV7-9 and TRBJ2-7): DTGVSQNPRHKITKRGQNVTFRCDPISEHNRLYWYRQTLGQGPEFLTYFQNEAQLEKSRLLSDRFSAERPKGSFSTLEIQRTEQGDSAMYLCASSLTGTGYEQYFGPGTRLTVT.

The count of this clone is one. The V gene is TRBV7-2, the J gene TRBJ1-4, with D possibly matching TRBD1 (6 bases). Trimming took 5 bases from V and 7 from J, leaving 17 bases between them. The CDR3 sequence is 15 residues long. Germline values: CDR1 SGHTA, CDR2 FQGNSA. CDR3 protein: CASSRVGGAGEKLFF. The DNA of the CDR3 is TGTGCCAGCAGCCGAGTGGGGGGGGCTGGTGAAAAACTGTTTTTT.

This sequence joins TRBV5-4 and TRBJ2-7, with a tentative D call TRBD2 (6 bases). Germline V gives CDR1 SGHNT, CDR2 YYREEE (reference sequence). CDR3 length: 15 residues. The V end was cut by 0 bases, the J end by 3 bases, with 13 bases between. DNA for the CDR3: TGTGCCAGCAGCTTGGGGGGGGTTGGAGACTACGAGCAGTACTTC. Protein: CASSLGGVGDYEQYF.

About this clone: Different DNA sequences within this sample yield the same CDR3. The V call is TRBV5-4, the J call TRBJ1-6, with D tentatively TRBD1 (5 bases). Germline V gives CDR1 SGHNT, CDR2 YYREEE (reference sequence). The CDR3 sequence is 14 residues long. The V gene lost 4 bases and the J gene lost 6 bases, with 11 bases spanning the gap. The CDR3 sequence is CASSLDSGNSPLHF. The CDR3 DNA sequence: TGTGCCAGCAGCCTAGACAGTGGTAATTCACCCCTCCACTTT.

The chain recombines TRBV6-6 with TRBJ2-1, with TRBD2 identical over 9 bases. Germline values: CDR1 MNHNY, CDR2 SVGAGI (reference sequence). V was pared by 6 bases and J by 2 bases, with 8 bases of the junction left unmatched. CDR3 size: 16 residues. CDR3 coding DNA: TGTGCCAGCAGAGACAGAGCGGGAGGTGCCTACAATGAGCAGTTCTTC. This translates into CASRDRAGGAYNEQFF.

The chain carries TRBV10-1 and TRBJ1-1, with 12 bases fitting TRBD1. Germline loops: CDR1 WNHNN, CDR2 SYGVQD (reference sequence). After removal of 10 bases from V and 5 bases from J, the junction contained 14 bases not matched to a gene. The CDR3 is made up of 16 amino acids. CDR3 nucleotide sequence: TGCGCCACCAACCGGGACAGGGGGCGCGTGTGGACTGAAGCTTTCTTT. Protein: CATNRDRGRVWTEAFF.

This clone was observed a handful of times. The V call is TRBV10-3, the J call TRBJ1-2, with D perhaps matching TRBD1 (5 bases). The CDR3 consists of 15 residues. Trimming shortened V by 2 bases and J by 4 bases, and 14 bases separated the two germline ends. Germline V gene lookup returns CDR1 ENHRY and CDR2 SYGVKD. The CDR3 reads CAISERDRDLYGYTF. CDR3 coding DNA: TGTGCCATCAGTGAGAGAGATCGGGACCTCTATGGCTACACCTTC.

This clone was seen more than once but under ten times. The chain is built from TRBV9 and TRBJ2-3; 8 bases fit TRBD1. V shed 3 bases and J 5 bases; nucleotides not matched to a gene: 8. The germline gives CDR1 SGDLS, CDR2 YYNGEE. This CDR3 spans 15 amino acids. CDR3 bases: TGTGCCAGCAGCGATTCGGACAGGGAATTAGATACGCAGTATTTT. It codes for CASSDSDRELDTQYF.

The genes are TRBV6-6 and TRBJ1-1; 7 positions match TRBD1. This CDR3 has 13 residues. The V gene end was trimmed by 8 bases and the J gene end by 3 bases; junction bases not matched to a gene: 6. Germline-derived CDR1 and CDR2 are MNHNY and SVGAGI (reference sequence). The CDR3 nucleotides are TGTGCCAGCGCAGGGGGAGGGGACACTGAAGCTTTCTTT. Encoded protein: CASAGGGDTEAFF.

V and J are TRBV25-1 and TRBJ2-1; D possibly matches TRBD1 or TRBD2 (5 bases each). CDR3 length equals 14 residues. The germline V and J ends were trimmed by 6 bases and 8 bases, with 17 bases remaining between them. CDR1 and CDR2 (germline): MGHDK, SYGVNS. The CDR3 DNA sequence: TGTGCCAGCAGGCCCCGCTCTAGGGACGATGAGCAGTTCTTC. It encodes CASRPRSRDDEQFF.

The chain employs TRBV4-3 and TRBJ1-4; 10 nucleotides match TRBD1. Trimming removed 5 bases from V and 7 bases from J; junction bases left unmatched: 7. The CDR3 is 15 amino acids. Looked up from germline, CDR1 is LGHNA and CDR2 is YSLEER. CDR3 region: CASSSTGGGFEKLFF. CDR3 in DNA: TGCGCCAGCAGCTCGACAGGGGGCGGTTTTGAAAAACTGTTTTTT.

In DNA form, the CDR3 reads TGTGCCAGTAGTAGCCGTGGACTAGCGGGAGAGAAGGGTCGCTCCTACAATGAGCAGTTCTTC. Translating it yields CASSSRGLAGEKGRSYNEQFF. The J gene is TRBJ2-1, the V gene TRBV19; the match to TRBD2 covers 13 bases. Unmatched junction bases numbered 15, after V lost 4 bases and J lost 0 bases. The germline V gene has CDR1 LNHDA and CDR2 SQIVND (reference sequence). This CDR3 has 21 residues.

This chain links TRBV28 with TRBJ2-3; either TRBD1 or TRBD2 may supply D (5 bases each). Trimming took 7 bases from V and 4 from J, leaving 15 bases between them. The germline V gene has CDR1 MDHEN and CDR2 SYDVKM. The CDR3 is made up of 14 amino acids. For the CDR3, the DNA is TGTGCCAGCAAGCTGGGAGCAGGGCCAGATACGCAGTATTTT. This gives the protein CASKLGAGPDTQYF.

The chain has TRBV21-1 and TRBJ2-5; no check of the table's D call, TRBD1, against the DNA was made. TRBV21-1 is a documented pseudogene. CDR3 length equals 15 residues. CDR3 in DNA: TGTGCCCCAAGCCGCCTTACAGGGATGGAAGAGACCCAGTACTTC. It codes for CAPSRLTGMEETQYF.

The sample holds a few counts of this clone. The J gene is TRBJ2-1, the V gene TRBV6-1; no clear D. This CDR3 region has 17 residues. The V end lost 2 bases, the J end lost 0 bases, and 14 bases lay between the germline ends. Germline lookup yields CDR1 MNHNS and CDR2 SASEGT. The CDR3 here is CASSEPIALSSYNEQFF. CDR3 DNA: TGTGCCAGCAGTGAACCAATAGCCTTAAGCTCCTACAATGAGCAGTTCTTC.

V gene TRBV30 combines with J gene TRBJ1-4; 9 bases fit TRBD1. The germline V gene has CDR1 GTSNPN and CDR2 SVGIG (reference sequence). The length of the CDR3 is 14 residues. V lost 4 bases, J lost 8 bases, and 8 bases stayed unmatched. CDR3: CAWNLRDRAEKLFF. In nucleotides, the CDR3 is TGTGCCTGGAACTTACGGGACAGGGCCGAAAAACTGTTTTTT. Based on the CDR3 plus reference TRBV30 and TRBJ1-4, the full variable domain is SQTIHQWPATLVQPVGSPLSLECTVEGTSNPNLYWYRQAAGRGLQLLFYSVGIGQISSEVPQNLSASRPQDRQFILSSKKLLLSDSGFYLCAWNLRDRAEKLFFGSGTQLSVL.

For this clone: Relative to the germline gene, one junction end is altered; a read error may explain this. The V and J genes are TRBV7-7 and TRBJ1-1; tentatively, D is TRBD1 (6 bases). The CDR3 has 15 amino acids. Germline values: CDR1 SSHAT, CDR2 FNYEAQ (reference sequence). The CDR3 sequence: CASSPQKGQFSEAFF. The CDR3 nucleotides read TGTGCTAGCAGCCCACAAAAAGGACAGTTCTCTGAAGCTTTCTTT.

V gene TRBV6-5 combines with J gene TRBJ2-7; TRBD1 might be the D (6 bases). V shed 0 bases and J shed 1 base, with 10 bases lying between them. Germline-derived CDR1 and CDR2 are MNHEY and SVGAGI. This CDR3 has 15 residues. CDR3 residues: CASSYSTTGSYEQYF. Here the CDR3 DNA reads TGTGCCAGCAGTTACTCCACCACAGGGTCCTACGAGCAGTACTTC.

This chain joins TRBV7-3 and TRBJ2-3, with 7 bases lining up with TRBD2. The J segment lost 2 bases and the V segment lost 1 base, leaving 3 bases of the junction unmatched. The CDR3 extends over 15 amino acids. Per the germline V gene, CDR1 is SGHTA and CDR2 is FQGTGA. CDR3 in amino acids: CASSLSGGFTDTQYF. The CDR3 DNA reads TGTGCCAGCAGCTTAAGCGGGGGATTCACAGATACGCAGTATTTT.

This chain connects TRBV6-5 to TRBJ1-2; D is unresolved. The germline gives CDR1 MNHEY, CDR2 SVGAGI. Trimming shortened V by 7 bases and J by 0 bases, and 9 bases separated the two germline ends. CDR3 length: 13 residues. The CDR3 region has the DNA TGTGCCAGCACTCACGGGACTAACTATGGCTACACCTTC. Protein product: CASTHGTNYGYTF.